A single sample gave rise to the 25 T cell receptor beta chains below, sequenced in a study of vaccination and CD4 T cells after COVID-19. The antigens these receptors bind are not known. An Oncomine TCR Beta short-read assay was used to sequence the DNA from cultured CD4+ T cells. From the PCR reads, TCRdb called clonotypes with MiXCR, one entry per CDR3 protein. The data show some 6,600 distinct CDR3 sequences, approximately 37% seen once. Treatment: roughly nine-day PBMC culture with coronavirus spike peptide pools or control peptides (ViraFEST assay). CD4+ T lymphocytes from the unexposed donor were collected before the COVID-19 pandemic (2011-2018). The sample consisted of CD4+ T cells from blood, cultured in vitro. All receptors come from a human donor in good health.

This chain joins TRBV6-4 and TRBJ2-3; TRBD2 agrees at 7 bases. The CDR3 totals 15 residues. The V segment lost 5 bases and the J segment 2 bases; nucleotides outside the gene matches: 7. Looked up from germline, CDR1 is MRHNA and CDR2 is SNTAGT. CDR3 protein: CASSISGGLTDTQYF. As DNA, the CDR3 is TGTGCCAGCAGTATTTCGGGGGGACTCACAGATACGCAGTATTTT.

By its share, this clonotype is medium-sized. The chain employs TRBV20-1 and TRBJ1-2; D remains unclear. Trimming pared 3 bases from V and 3 bases from J, leaving 11 bases between. The CDR3 spans 13 residues. Germline V CDR1 and CDR2: DFQATT, SNEGSKA (reference sequence). CDR3 protein: CSASFGEDYGYTF. CDR3 sequence (DNA): TGCAGTGCTAGTTTTGGGGAAGACTATGGCTACACCTTC.

The V and J genes are TRBV12-3 or TRBV12-4 and TRBJ1-1; D might be TRBD1 (6 bases). V gave up 5 bases and J gave up 5 bases, with 18 bases separating them. CDR3 size: 15 residues. CDR3 amino acids: CASSERQARTTEAFF. In nucleotides, the CDR3 is TGTGCCAGCAGTGAACGACAGGCGAGGACGACTGAAGCTTTCTTT.

This clonotype was seen more than once but under ten times. The chain recombines TRBV9 with TRBJ1-6, with 9 bases aligning to TRBD1. The CDR3 totals 14 residues. CDR1 SGDLS and CDR2 YYNGEE come from the germline V gene. The V segment lost 4 bases and the J segment 10 bases; nucleotides outside the gene matches: 6. As DNA, the CDR3 is TGTGCCAGCAGCAAGACAGGGGGTGGATCACCCCTCCACTTT. Protein product: CASSKTGGGSPLHF.

CDR3 residues: CASSRDSNSPLHF. The DNA of the CDR3 is TGTGCCAGCAGCAGGGATTCTAATTCACCCCTCCACTTT. V gene TRBV7-3 combines with J gene TRBJ1-6; D not resolved. Germline V CDR1 and CDR2: SGHTA, FQGTGA. CDR3 length equals 13 residues. V was clipped by 5 bases and J by 6 bases, with 8 bases between them.

There are a few counts of this clonotype. The chain links TRBV10-1 to TRBJ2-1; D remains unclear. Deletions cut 5 bases from V and 0 bases from J, with 5 bases between. CDR1 and CDR2 from the germline V gene are WNHNN and SYGVQD (reference sequence). This CDR3 region has 13 residues. CDR3 nucleotides: TGCGCCAGCAGTAAGAGCTCCTACAATGAGCAGTTCTTC. Protein: CASSKSSYNEQFF.

DNA for the CDR3: TGTGCCAGCAGCTTAATAGGTAGCAATCAGCCCCAGCATTTT. It translates to CASSLIGSNQPQHF. The gene calls are TRBV7-6 and TRBJ1-5, with D uncertain. Between the trimmed V and J ends, which lost 2 bases and 0 bases, there was a span of 5 bases. This CDR3 is 14 amino acids long. Looked up from germline, CDR1 is SGHVS and CDR2 is FNYEAQ.

This clonotype has a handful of counts. The rearrangement joins TRBV19 to TRBJ1-2, with D unresolved. The germline V gene encodes CDR1 LNHDA and CDR2 SQIVND (reference sequence). V lost 1 base and J lost 3, with 12 bases in between. This CDR3 contains 15 residues. The CDR3 loop is CASSIGTPADYGYTF. CDR3 nucleotide sequence: TGTGCCAGTAGTATAGGTACACCGGCCGACTATGGCTACACCTTC. Full variable domain (remainder filled in from reference TRBV19 and TRBJ1-2): DGGITQSPKYLFRKEGQNVTLSCEQNLNHDAMYWYRQDPGQGLRLIYYSQIVNDFQKGDIAEGYSVSREKKESFPLTVTSAQKNPTAFYLCASSIGTPADYGYTFGSGTRLTVV.

The chain employs TRBV11-2 and TRBJ1-1; the D gene is possibly TRBD1 (6 bases). Trimming removed 5 bases from V and 2 bases from J, with 15 bases in between. The CDR3 extends over 15 amino acids. Germline CDR1 reads SGHAT; CDR2 reads FQNNGV. In DNA, the CDR3 is TGTGCCAGCAGCCAACGGGGGCCCTCCAACACTGAAGCTTTCTTT. Its protein product is CASSQRGPSNTEAFF.

The V and J genes are TRBV6-1 and TRBJ2-1; D gene ambiguous. The CDR3 totals 13 residues. The germline V gene encodes CDR1 MNHNS and CDR2 SASEGT. Trimming removed 4 bases at V and 7 bases at J, with 11 bases between. The CDR3 sequence: CASSARLGNEQFF. As DNA, the CDR3 is TGTGCCAGCAGTGCGCGTCTAGGGAATGAGCAGTTCTTC.

This clonotype was counted between two and nine times. This sequence joins TRBV20-1 and TRBJ2-3, with no clear D. There are 12 residues in the CDR3. Germline V gene lookup returns CDR1 DFQATT and CDR2 SNEGSKA (reference sequence). The V and J ends lost 1 base and 4 bases respectively, with 6 bases between them. The CDR3 here is CSARVGSDTQYF. The CDR3 nucleotides are TGCAGTGCTAGAGTCGGTTCAGATACGCAGTATTTT.

This clonotype was seen more than once but under ten times. The rearrangement links TRBV7-2 to TRBJ2-3; 7 bases align to TRBD1. The germline gives CDR1 SGHTA, CDR2 FQGNSA. The junction had 1 base not matched to a gene; V was cut back by 3 bases and J by 4 bases. The CDR3 loop spans 13 amino acids. The CDR3 DNA reads as TGTGCCAGCAGCTTCACAGGGGCAGATACGCAGTATTTT. As protein: CASSFTGADTQYF.

Only a few counts were recorded for this clonotype. J is TRBJ1-1 and V is TRBV20-1; tentative D call: TRBD1 (6 bases). V dropped 6 bases and J dropped 2 bases, with 16 bases sitting between them. The CDR3 is made up of 14 amino acids. Looked up from germline, CDR1 is DFQATT and CDR2 is SNEGSKA (reference sequence). The CDR3 here is CSALLGAGNTEAFF. CDR3 sequence (DNA): TGCAGTGCCCTCCTGGGGGCAGGAAACACTGAAGCTTTCTTT.

This sequence joins TRBV7-9 and TRBJ1-4, with 9 bases matching TRBD1. Germline CDR1 and CDR2: SEHNR and FQNEAQ (reference sequence). With 5 bases clipped from V and 8 bases from J, the junction kept 6 bases outside the gene matches. The CDR3 is 14 amino acids. The CDR3 DNA reads TGTGCCAGCAGCAGGGGGACAGGGTGGGAAAAACTGTTTTTT. Protein: CASSRGTGWEKLFF.

The genes are TRBV6-1 and TRBJ1-5; D call uncertain. The V gene's germline CDR1 is MNHNS and CDR2 SASEGT. The CDR3 extends over 15 amino acids. V shed 6 bases and J shed 1 base, with 13 bases lying between them. This CDR3 is CASRTTALSNQPQHF. In DNA, the CDR3 is TGTGCCAGCAGGACGACCGCTTTAAGCAATCAGCCCCAGCATTTT.

The V call is TRBV9, the J call TRBJ2-5; 12 bases match TRBD2. There are 16 residues in the CDR3. V shed 0 bases, J shed 5 bases, and the junction held 5 bases outside the gene matches. The germline V gene has CDR1 SGDLS and CDR2 YYNGEE. The CDR3 reads CASSVDPSGGAETQYF. In DNA, the CDR3 is TGTGCCAGCAGCGTAGATCCTAGCGGGGGGGCTGAGACCCAGTACTTC.

This chain connects TRBV6-1 to TRBJ1-5; D is ambiguous. The CDR3 length is 13 residues. Germline assignment: CDR1 MNHNS and CDR2 SASEGT. With 8 bases removed from V and 4 bases from J, the gap between germline ends came to 12 bases. This CDR3 is CASQPTLNQPQHF. CDR3 nucleotide sequence: TGTGCCAGCCAGCCTACCCTTAATCAGCCCCAGCATTTT.

In its sample, this clonotype was seen once. The chain carries TRBV9 and TRBJ2-2, with D perhaps matching TRBD2 (5 bases). Germline CDR1 reads SGDLS; CDR2 reads YYNGEE. V was cut by 1 base and J by 4 bases, with 5 bases left in between. The CDR3 totals 13 residues. This CDR3 is CASSVRGTGELFF. The CDR3 DNA is TGTGCCAGCAGCGTACGGGGCACCGGGGAGCTGTTTTTT.

The CDR3 sequence: CASSRFGGAQPGELFF. The CDR3 nucleotides read TGTGCCAGCAGCCGTTTCGGGGGTGCGCAACCCGGGGAGCTGTTTTTT. The rearrangement uses TRBV5-4 and TRBJ2-2; tentatively, D is TRBD2 (6 bases). Trimming shortened V by 4 bases and J by 6 bases, and 19 bases separated the two germline ends. Per the germline V gene, CDR1 is SGHNT and CDR2 is YYREEE (reference sequence). CDR3 length: 16 residues.

The J gene is TRBJ2-4, the V gene TRBV14; TRBD1 matches 9 bases. This CDR3 is built from 13 residues. V lost 3 bases to trimming and J lost 7 bases; unmatched junction nucleotides: 1. CDR1 is SGHDN, CDR2 FVKESK, per germline. Here the CDR3 DNA reads TGTGCCAGCAGCCAGGGGACAGGGAACATTCAGTACTTC. Translated: CASSQGTGNIQYF.

This chain joins TRBV7-2 and TRBJ2-7; TRBD2 matches 9 bases. Germline lookup yields CDR1 SGHTA and CDR2 FQGNSA. J gave up 1 base and V 5 bases, and 12 bases lay outside the gene matches. CDR3 length: 17 residues. The CDR3 DNA sequence: TGTGCCAGCAGCCGATACCTGACTAGCGGAACTTCCTACGAGCAGTACTTC. Amino acids: CASSRYLTSGTSYEQYF.

This chain links TRBV27 with TRBJ1-5; TRBD1 matches at 10 bases. J gave up 5 bases and V 11 bases, and 15 bases lay outside the gene matches. Germline V gene sequence: CDR1 MNHEY, CDR2 SMNVEV (reference sequence). This CDR3 is built from 16 residues. CDR3 amino acids: CASRATGQGMDQPQHF. The CDR3 bases are TGTGCCTCGAGGGCAACGGGACAGGGGATGGATCAGCCCCAGCATTTT.

J is TRBJ1-1 and V is TRBV7-9, with a possible D match to TRBD1 (6 bases). The CDR3 sequence is 15 residues long. Germline V gives CDR1 SEHNR, CDR2 FQNEAQ (reference sequence). The germline V and J ends were trimmed by 4 bases and 6 bases, with 18 bases remaining between them. The CDR3 DNA reads as TGTGCCAGCAGCTCCTATGGGGGGCGCGTTTCTGAAGCTTTCTTT. Its protein is CASSSYGGRVSEAFF.

In nucleotides, the CDR3 is TGTGCCAGCAGCGCAATGGAGGGACGTTTGACGGCCGGGGAGCTGTTTTTT. Translated: CASSAMEGRLTAGELFF. This chain connects TRBV7-3 to TRBJ2-2, with TRBD2 as a possible D gene (6 bases). The germline V gene has CDR1 SGHTA and CDR2 FQGTGA. Trimming took 5 bases from V and 6 from J, leaving 22 bases between them. The CDR3 consists of 17 residues.

The gene calls are TRBV6-5 and TRBJ1-5; D call uncertain. Germline CDR1 is MNHEY and CDR2 is SVGAGI. The CDR3 contains 16 residues. Deletions cut 0 bases from V and 7 bases from J, with 16 bases between. The CDR3 DNA follows: TGTGCCAGCAGTTACTCGTTACAGCCCGGCGGCCAGCCCCAGCATTTT. It specifies CASSYSLQPGGQPQHF.